A selection of T cell receptor beta chains follows, all from one sample in a study of cytomegalovirus exposure and HLA in healthy donors. Sequenced by immunoSEQ multiplex PCR; TCRdb stores in-frame clones only, minus some. Of some 130,000 clones in the sample, more than 65% were seen once. The sample taken for sequencing was PBMCs. These receptors were taken from a male donor in good health and CMV-seropositive. Both conserved end residues are part of each CDR3.

v_gene,CDR3aa
TRBV28,CASIPRGTEAFF
TRBV18,CASSRSGFSTDTQYF
TRBV10-3,CAISQQGSNEKLFF
TRBV28,CASSPYTGHIQETQYF
TRBV19,CASSKDRASNEKLFF
TRBV5-1,CASSLGQDLQETQYF
TRBV28,CASSLAGRVQPQHF
TRBV18,CASSPPSSGELFF
TRBV10-3,CAIRGTGANTEAFF
TRBV5-1,CASSLNLAGNYNEQFF
TRBV6-4,CASSCLGLADNPQETQYF
TRBV19,CASSKRDRVYEQYF
TRBV7-9,CSSSLGQGVVGYTF
TRBV6-1,CASSVPGRYEQYF
TRBV13,CASSRTDTQYF
TRBV6-6,CASSPALAGLTDTQYF
TRBV28,CASSLLGSGTDTQYF
TRBV7-7,CASSRSPGVAHEQYF
TRBV6-5,CASGRDSQAGFF
TRBV5-5,CASSPTSFGEQFF
TRBV20-1,CSGTVGYEQYF
TRBV5-1,CASSLWRESTEAFF
TRBV28,CASSSILPGGPGRSYNSPLHF
TRBV6-1,CASSEPGETQPQHF
TRBV30,CAWNPLVPAREKLFF
TRBV5-1,CASSVSGQGNTEAFF
TRBV7-9,CASRHTSGATYNEQFF
TRBV30,CAWSVLQGAGYTF
TRBV5-5,CASSLAGVGNYGYTF
TRBV5-1,CASSRTRTSGNEQFF
TRBV5-1,CASSALGRQPQHF
TRBV28,CASSSRAGGNQPQHF
TRBV14,CASSQDPTYEKLFF
TRBV7-8,CASSLARRTEAFF
TRBV2,CASRGGLARGETQYF
TRBV9,CASSVRTGTAPYEQYF
TRBV5-4,CASSHGTSFYEQYF
TRBV7-9,CASSSGGLAGRYNEQFF
TRBV5-4,CASSLGGSNEKLFF
TRBV9,CASSVGSSFIDEQFF
TRBV6-1,CASSRTGGTGELFF